Listed below are T cell receptor beta chains from one sample, sequenced in a study of beta chain features in type 1 diabetes. Assay: immunoSEQ multiplex PCR; the TCRdb copy retains only in-frame clones and omits some. The table lists more than 200,000 clones, roughly 17% of them singletons. Sequencing was done on a sample of naive CD4+ T cells from blood. The source of these receptors is a young man with type 1 diabetes. Each CDR3 is given with its conserved first and last residue. A D gene is named only where the DNA matches it firmly. The size of a clone is reported for some rows only, either as once, few or many, or as a class for expanded clones.

clone_size	j_call	v_call	d_call	cdr3_nt	cdr3_aa
.	TRBJ1-5	TRBV25-1	.	TGTGCCAGCAGTGAGGCCGGATTTACTCAGCCCCAGCATTTT	CASSEAGFTQPQHF
few	TRBJ2-3	TRBV7-9	TRBD1	TGTGCCAGCAGCATGGGACAGCTCAGCACAGATACGCAGTATTTT	CASSMGQLSTDTQYF
.	TRBJ2-1	TRBV7-2	.	TGTGCCAGCAGCTCCTTACCCGGGACGGTAAACAATGAGCAGTTCTTC	CASSSLPGTVNNEQFF
few	TRBJ2-7	TRBV7-2	.	TGTGCCAGCAGCCGAGGGCACTACGAGCAGTACTTC	CASSRGHYEQYF
few	TRBJ2-1	TRBV2	TRBD1	TGTGCCAGCAGATGGGACAGGGACAATGAGCAGTTCTTC	CASRWDRDNEQFF
.	TRBJ2-1	TRBV29-1	TRBD2	TGCAGCGTTGAAGAAGTATTATTAAACCGACTAGCGGTACAATGGGAGCAGTTCTTC	CSVEEVLLNRLAVQWEQFF
.	TRBJ1-2	TRBV28	.	TGTGCCAGCGGCCCGAGGGTTGGCTACACCTTC	CASGPRVGYTF
few	TRBJ1-1	TRBV30	.	TGTGCCTGGAGTGTACGGAACTCTGAAGCTTTCTTT	CAWSVRNSEAFF
.	TRBJ2-6	TRBV25-1	.	TGTGCCAGCAGTGTGAACAGGGGAGGAACCTCTGGGGCCAACGTCCTGACTTTC	CASSVNRGGTSGANVLTF
few	TRBJ2-1	TRBV2	.	TGTGCCAGCAGTGCTTACAATGAGCAGTTCTTC	CASSAYNEQFF